The clone carrying this TCR beta chain has a handful of counts. Trimming pared 5 bases from V and 10 bases from J, leaving 17 bases between. The length of the CDR3 is 13 residues. CDR1 is SGHTA and CDR2 is FQGNSA in the germline V gene. Which cohort a participant joined came from the clinical history participants gave. This record comes from a study of blood T cell repertoires in COVID-19. Study-wide context: All recovered Cohort 3 donors got two negative PCRs, got clearance, or saw symptom resolution. PBMCs, B-cell-depleted T cells, or T cells were the source of the cDNA or gDNA that made up the material.

Authors' methods: Estimated nucleated cell counts came from reference gene primer amplification. TCRdb's table, derived via immunoSEQ multiplex PCR, lists solely in-frame clones and lacks some. V and J calls and clone size come straight from that table; D and trimming were deduced from the DNA. Of about 400,000 clones listed, about 89% are singletons. The sample consisted of PBMCs or T cells enriched from blood (not recorded which). The receptor was isolated from a man between 35 and 55 years old in a cohort exposed to, infected with or recovered from COVID-19 (not recorded which). The V and J genes are TRBV7-2 and TRBJ1-2, with a weak D call TRBD1 (5 bases). The CDR3: CASSIPGPEPYTF. In nucleotides, the CDR3 is TGTGCCAGCAGCATCCCAGGGCCCGAGCCCTACACCTTC. Combining the CDR3 with reference TRBV7-2 and TRBJ1-2 gives the whole variable domain GAGVSQSPSNKVTEKGKDVELRCDPISGHTALYWYRQSLGQGLEFLIYFQGNSAPDKSGLPSDRFSAERTGGSVSTLTIQRTQQEDSAVYLCASSIPGPEPYTFGSGTRLTVV.